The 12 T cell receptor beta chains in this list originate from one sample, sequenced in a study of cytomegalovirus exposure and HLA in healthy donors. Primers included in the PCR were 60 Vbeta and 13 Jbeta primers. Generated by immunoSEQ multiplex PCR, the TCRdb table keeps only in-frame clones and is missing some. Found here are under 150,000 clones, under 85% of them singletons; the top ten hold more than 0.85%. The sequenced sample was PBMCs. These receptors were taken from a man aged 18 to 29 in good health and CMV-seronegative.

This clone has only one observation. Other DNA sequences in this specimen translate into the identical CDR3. CDR3 in amino acids: CASSITGNTEAFF. CDR3 nucleotides: TGTGCCAGTAGTATTACCGGGAACACTGAAGCTTTCTTT. The chain is built from TRBV19 and TRBJ1-1; D call uncertain. Looked up from germline, CDR1 is LNHDA and CDR2 is SQIVND (reference sequence). V lost 3 bases, J lost 1 base, and 6 bases lay in between. The CDR3 is made up of 13 amino acids.

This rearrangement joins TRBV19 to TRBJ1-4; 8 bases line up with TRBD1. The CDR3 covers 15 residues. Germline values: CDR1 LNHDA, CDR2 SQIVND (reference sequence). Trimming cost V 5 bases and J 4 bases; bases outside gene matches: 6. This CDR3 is CASSLTGQDNEKLFF. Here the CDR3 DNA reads TGTGCCAGTAGTCTGACGGGACAGGATAATGAAAAACTGTTTTTT.

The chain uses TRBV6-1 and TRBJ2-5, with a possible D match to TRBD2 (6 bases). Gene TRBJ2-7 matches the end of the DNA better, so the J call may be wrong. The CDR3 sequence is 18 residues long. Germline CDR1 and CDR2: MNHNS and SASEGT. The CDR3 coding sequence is TGTGCCAGCAGTGAAGATACTATAGGGGTGGGACTCCACTACGAGCAGTACTTC. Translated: CASSEDTIGVGLHYEQYF.

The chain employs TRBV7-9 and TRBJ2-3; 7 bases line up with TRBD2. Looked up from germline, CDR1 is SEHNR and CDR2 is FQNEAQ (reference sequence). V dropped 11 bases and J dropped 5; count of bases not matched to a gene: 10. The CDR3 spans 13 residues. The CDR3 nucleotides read TGTGCCTCGAAATGGGAGGGTATAGATACGCAGTATTTT. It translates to CASKWEGIDTQYF.

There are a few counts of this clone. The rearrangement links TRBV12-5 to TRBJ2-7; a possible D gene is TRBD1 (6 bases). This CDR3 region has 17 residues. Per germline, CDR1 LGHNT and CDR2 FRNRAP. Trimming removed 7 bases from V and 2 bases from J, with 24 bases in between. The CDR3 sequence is CASAPDQRTALTYEQYF. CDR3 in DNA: TGTGCTAGTGCTCCCGACCAGAGGACAGCTCTTACCTACGAGCAGTACTTC. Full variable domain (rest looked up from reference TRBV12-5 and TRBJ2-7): DARVTQTPRHKVTEMGQEVTMRCQPILGHNTVFWYRQTMMQGLELLAYFRNRAPLDDSGMPKDRFSAEMPDATLATLKIQPSEPRDSAVYFCASAPDQRTALTYEQYFGPGTRLTVT.

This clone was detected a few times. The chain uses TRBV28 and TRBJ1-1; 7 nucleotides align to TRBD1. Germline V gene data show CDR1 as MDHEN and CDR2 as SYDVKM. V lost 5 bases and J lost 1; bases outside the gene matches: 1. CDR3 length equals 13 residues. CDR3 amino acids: CASSRQGNTEAFF. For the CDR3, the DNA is TGTGCCAGCAGTCGACAGGGGAACACTGAAGCTTTCTTT.

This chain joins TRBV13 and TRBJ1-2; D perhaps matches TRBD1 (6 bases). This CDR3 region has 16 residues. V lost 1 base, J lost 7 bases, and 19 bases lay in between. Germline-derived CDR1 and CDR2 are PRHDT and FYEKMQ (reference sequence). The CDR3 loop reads CASSLEAGVEVSGYTF. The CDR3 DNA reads TGTGCCAGCAGCTTAGAGGCAGGGGTGGAAGTTAGTGGCTACACCTTC.

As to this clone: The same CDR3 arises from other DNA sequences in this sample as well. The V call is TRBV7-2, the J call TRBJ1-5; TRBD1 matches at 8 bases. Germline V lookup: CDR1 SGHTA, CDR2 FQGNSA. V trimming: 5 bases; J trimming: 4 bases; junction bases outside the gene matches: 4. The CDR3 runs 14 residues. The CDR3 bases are TGTGCCAGCAGCCTACAGGGGGGTAATCAGCCCCAGCATTTT. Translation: CASSLQGGNQPQHF.

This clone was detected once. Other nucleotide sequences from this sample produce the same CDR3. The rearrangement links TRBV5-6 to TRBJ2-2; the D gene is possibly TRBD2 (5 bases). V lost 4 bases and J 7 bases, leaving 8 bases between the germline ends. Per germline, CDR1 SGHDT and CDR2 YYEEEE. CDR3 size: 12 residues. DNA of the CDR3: TGTGCCAGCAGCCTCGGAGGCGGGGAGCTGTTTTTT. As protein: CASSLGGGELFF.

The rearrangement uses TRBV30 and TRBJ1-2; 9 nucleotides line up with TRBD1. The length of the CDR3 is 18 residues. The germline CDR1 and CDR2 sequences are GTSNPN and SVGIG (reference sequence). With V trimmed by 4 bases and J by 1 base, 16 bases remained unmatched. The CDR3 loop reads CAWMKEAGTGFLNYGYTF. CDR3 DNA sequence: TGTGCCTGGATGAAAGAGGCCGGGACAGGGTTTCTTAACTATGGCTACACCTTC. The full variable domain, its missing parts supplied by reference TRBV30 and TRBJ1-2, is SQTIHQWPATLVQPVGSPLSLECTVEGTSNPNLYWYRQAAGRGLQLLFYSVGIGQISSEVPQNLSASRPQDRQFILSSKKLLLSDSGFYLCAWMKEAGTGFLNYGYTFGSGTRLTVV.

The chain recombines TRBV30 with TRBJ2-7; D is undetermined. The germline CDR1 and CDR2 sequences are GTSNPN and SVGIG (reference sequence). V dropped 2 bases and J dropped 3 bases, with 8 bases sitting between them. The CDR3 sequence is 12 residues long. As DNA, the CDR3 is TGTGCCTGGAGTCCGGGTAACTACGAGCAGTACTTC. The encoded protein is CAWSPGNYEQYF.

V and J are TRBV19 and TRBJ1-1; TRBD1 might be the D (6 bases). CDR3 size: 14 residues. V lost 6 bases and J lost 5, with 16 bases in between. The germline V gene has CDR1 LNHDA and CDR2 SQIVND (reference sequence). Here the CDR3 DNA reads TGTGCCAGTAGCCAGGACAGCTGGGGTACTGAAGCTTTCTTT. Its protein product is CASSQDSWGTEAFF.